These 28 T cell receptor beta chains were all obtained from the same sample, sequenced in a study of tumor-infiltrating lymphocytes in localized non-small cell lung cancer. Only in-frame clones appear in the TCRdb table, and some are missing; sequencing was by immunoSEQ multiplex PCR. The data hold about 7,500 clones, with 50% to 75% observed a single time. Sequences were obtained from uninvolved lung tissue not adjacent to the tumor. Source of these receptors: a human donor with non-small cell lung cancer.

This clone was detected only a few times. The rearrangement links TRBV19 to TRBJ2-7; possibly TRBD1 or TRBD2 for D (6 bases each). The germline gives CDR1 LNHDA, CDR2 SQIVND (reference sequence). Trimming stripped 4 bases from V and 3 bases from J, with 13 bases between. This CDR3 region has 14 residues. The CDR3, as DNA: TGTGCCAGTAGTAGATCTCGGGGGCTCTACGAGCAGTACTTC. Protein: CASSRSRGLYEQYF.

This clone has more than one count but fewer than ten. Without the conserved terminal phenylalanine or tryptophan, this CDR3 likely stems from a read error. No DNA is shown, since the ends of the CDR3 on it are uncertain; the CDR3 is the one TCRdb lists. V usage is TRBV9 and J usage is TRBJ1-2. Germline V lookup: CDR1 SGDLS, CDR2 YYNGEE. The CDR3 totals 9 residues, both ends included. The chain's CDR3 is CASSPVAPG.

This clone was found a few times. CDR3 loop: CASSQGTTSPLHF. The CDR3 nucleotides are TGCGCCAGCAGCCAGGGGACCACTTCACCCCTCCACTTT. The gene calls are TRBV5-1 and TRBJ1-6; weak D call: TRBD1 (6 bases). Germline V gene lookup returns CDR1 SGHRS and CDR2 YFSETQ. The CDR3 extends over 13 amino acids. V dropped 4 bases and J dropped 9 bases, with 11 bases sitting between them. The variable domain in full, completed from reference TRBV5-1 and TRBJ1-6, reads KAGVTQTPRYLIKTRGQQVTLSCSPISGHRSVSWYQQTPGQGLQFLFEYFSETQRNKGNFPGRFSGRQFSNSRSEMNVSTLELGDSALYLCASSQGTTSPLHFGNGTRLTVT.

This CDR3 is CSSLLNTEAFF. CDR3 DNA: TGCAGTTCCTTATTGAACACTGAAGCTTTCTTT. The rearrangement uses TRBV20-1 and TRBJ1-1; D gene uncertain. V lost 8 bases to trimming and J lost 0 bases, with 7 bases between them. CDR1 is DFQATT and CDR2 is SNEGSKA in the germline V gene (reference sequence). This CDR3 is 11 amino acids long.

The count of this clone is one. The rearrangement joins TRBV9 to TRBJ1-1; D is uncertain. V was pared by 0 bases and J by 8 bases, with 8 bases between. The CDR3 contains 12 residues. The germline CDR1 and CDR2 sequences are SGDLS and YYNGEE. The CDR3 loop reads CASSVELGEAFF. The CDR3 DNA sequence: TGTGCCAGCAGCGTAGAGTTGGGAGAAGCTTTCTTT.

The chain is built from TRBV6-1 and TRBJ1-1, with D uncertain. Per the germline V gene, CDR1 is MNHNS and CDR2 is SASEGT. Deletions cut 7 bases from V and 3 bases from J, with 6 bases between. The CDR3 totals 11 residues. As DNA, the CDR3 is TGTGCCAGCAAGAGATACACTGAAGCTTTCTTT. It yields the protein CASKRYTEAFF.

In its sample, this clone is medium-sized (0.01 to 0.1%). This rearrangement joins TRBV11-2 to TRBJ1-2, with D possibly being TRBD1 (5 bases). Trimming removed 1 base from V and 8 bases from J, with 11 bases in between. The CDR3 runs to 13 residues. Germline lookup yields CDR1 SGHAT and CDR2 FQNNGV. The CDR3 region is CASSLVLGQGYTF. DNA for the CDR3: TGTGCCAGCAGCTTAGTACTGGGGCAGGGCTACACCTTC.

This rearrangement joins TRBV30 to TRBJ1-5; TRBD1 matches 12 bases. Germline lookup yields CDR1 GTSNPN and CDR2 SVGIG (reference sequence). This CDR3 spans 18 amino acids. V was pared by 1 base and J by 6 bases, with 13 bases of the junction left unmatched. CDR3 in amino acids: CAWSDNRWGQGAGQPQHF. In DNA, the CDR3 is TGTGCCTGGAGTGACAACCGGTGGGGACAGGGGGCGGGTCAGCCCCAGCATTTT.

Judged by abundance, this clone is medium-sized. This sequence joins TRBV6-1 and TRBJ1-2, with D unclear. The CDR3 sequence is 13 residues long. With 6 bases removed from V and 8 bases from J, the gap between germline ends came to 16 bases. CDR1 and CDR2 from the germline V gene are MNHNS and SASEGT. The CDR3 nucleotides are TGTGCCAGCAGCGCCCACTACATGGAGGGCTACACCTTC. Its translation: CASSAHYMEGYTF.

The table lists this clone with a few counts. This chain uses TRBV2 with TRBJ1-6, with D perhaps matching TRBD1 (5 bases). The CDR3 is 12 amino acids. V was trimmed by 6 bases and J by 10 bases, leaving 10 bases between them. Germline CDR1 SNHLY, CDR2 FYNNEI. CDR3 bases: TGTGCCAGCAGAGGGACGGGATCACCCCTCCACTTT. Translated: CASRGTGSPLHF.

In its sample, this clone was seen a few times. J is TRBJ1-1 and V is TRBV5-4; D unclear. Germline CDR1 SGHNT, CDR2 YYREEE (reference sequence). The CDR3 covers 14 residues. Trimming took off 2 bases at V and 3 bases at J, with 11 bases between the two ends. CDR3 bases: TGTGCCAGCAGCTTATCTGATTGGTACACTGAAGCTTTCTTT. This sequence encodes CASSLSDWYTEAFF.

V is TRBV10-3 and J is TRBJ1-1; D remains ambiguous. The germline gives CDR1 ENHRY, CDR2 SYGVKD. V lost 5 bases to trimming and J lost 5 bases, with 12 bases between them. The CDR3 totals 13 residues. The CDR3 DNA follows: TGTGCCATCAGTCCTGAGATGGGTACTGAAGCTTTCTTT. Amino acids: CAISPEMGTEAFF.

This clone was seen more than once but under ten times. J is TRBJ1-1 and V is TRBV5-1, with D uncertain. Trimming removed 2 bases from V and 4 bases from J, with 9 bases in between. CDR3 length: 13 residues. Per germline, CDR1 SGHRS and CDR2 YFSETQ. The CDR3 DNA reads TGCGCCAGCAGCTTACCGGAGGGCACTGAAGCTTTCTTT. Protein sequence: CASSLPEGTEAFF.

CDR3 residues: CASSLGASGYTF. Here the CDR3 DNA reads TGCGCCAGCAGCCTGGGTGCCAGCGGCTACACCTTC. The V gene is TRBV5-1, the J gene TRBJ1-2; no reliable D call. Trimming removed 4 bases from V and 8 bases from J, with 12 bases in between. Germline CDR1 reads SGHRS; CDR2 reads YFSETQ. This CDR3 region has 12 residues.

V gene TRBV7-9 combines with J gene TRBJ1-1; 7 bases align to TRBD1. CDR3 length: 13 residues. Germline CDR1 and CDR2: SEHNR and FQNEAQ (reference sequence). Trimming cost V 3 bases and J 4 bases; bases outside gene matches: 2. The CDR3 loop is CASSFGTATEAFF. CDR3 nucleotide sequence: TGTGCCAGCAGCTTCGGGACAGCCACTGAAGCTTTCTTT.

The genes are TRBV4-1 and TRBJ2-7, with a tentative D call TRBD2 (6 bases). CDR1 MGHRA and CDR2 YSYEKL come from the germline V gene. The CDR3 consists of 16 residues. Trimming stripped 0 bases from V and 4 bases from J, with 16 bases between. The chain's CDR3 is CASSQDFEGGVYEQYF. CDR3 nucleotide sequence: TGCGCCAGCAGCCAAGATTTCGAGGGAGGAGTATACGAGCAGTACTTC.

This sequence joins TRBV20-1 and TRBJ2-3; a weak D match, TRBD2 (5 bases). Germline V gene sequence: CDR1 DFQATT, CDR2 SNEGSKA (reference sequence). The CDR3 consists of 11 residues. V dropped 4 bases and J dropped 6 bases, with 8 bases sitting between them. DNA of the CDR3: TGCAGTGCTACCCCGGGGGATACGCAGTATTTT. It codes for CSATPGDTQYF.

This clone occurred a few times. This chain connects TRBV6-5 to TRBJ1-2; no clear D. The CDR3 is 14 amino acids. Germline V CDR1 and CDR2: MNHEY, SVGAGI. The V end was cut by 0 bases, the J end by 8 bases, with 13 bases between. The CDR3 sequence is CASSYSLSSGGYTF. The CDR3 region has the DNA TGTGCCAGCAGTTACTCGTTAAGTTCCGGCGGCTACACCTTC.

This chain connects TRBV25-1 to TRBJ2-5; TRBD2 agrees at 13 bases. The CDR3 loop spans 17 amino acids. Germline CDR1 is MGHDK and CDR2 is SYGVNS. V was pared by 2 bases and J by 5 bases, with 8 bases of the junction left unmatched. The CDR3 sequence is CASSEGTSGMIGETQYF. The CDR3 nucleotides read TGTGCCAGCAGTGAAGGGACTAGCGGGATGATCGGGGAGACCCAGTACTTC.

DNA for the CDR3: TGTGCCAGCAGCTTTACTGAGATCGTCGGAGAAGCTTTCTTT. The encoded protein is CASSFTEIVGEAFF. The chain joins TRBV7-9 to TRBJ1-1; D unresolved. CDR1 is SEHNR, CDR2 FQNEAQ, per germline (reference sequence). The CDR3 is made up of 14 amino acids. V was shortened by 3 bases and J by 8 bases, with 16 bases between the two germline ends.

V usage is TRBV2 and J usage is TRBJ2-1; weak D call: TRBD2 (6 bases). The CDR3 runs to 16 residues. From germline, CDR1 is SNHLY and CDR2 FYNNEI. Trimming took off 9 bases at V and 2 bases at J, with 20 bases between the two ends. As DNA, the CDR3 is TGTGCCAGTCACCCCACTCAGGGAGGACCCTACAATGAGCAGTTCTTC. This translates into CASHPTQGGPYNEQFF.

J is TRBJ2-3 and V is TRBV9; the D call may be TRBD1 or TRBD2 (6 bases each). The CDR3 has 15 residues. Germline values: CDR1 SGDLS, CDR2 YYNGEE. Trimming left V 4 bases short and J 1 base short, with 13 bases between. CDR3 loop: CASSLGGPGTDTQYF. CDR3 in DNA: TGTGCCAGCAGCCTTGGGGGGCCCGGCACAGATACGCAGTATTTT. The variable domain in full, with the rest retrieved from reference TRBV9 and TRBJ2-3, is DSGVTQTPKHLITATGQRVTLRCSPRSGDLSVYWYQQSLDQGLQFLIQYYNGEERAKGNILERFSAQQFPDLHSELNLSSLELGDSALYFCASSLGGPGTDTQYFGPGTRLTVL.

The rearrangement links TRBV29-1 to TRBJ2-5, with 10 positions matching TRBD2. Germline assignment: CDR1 SQVTM and CDR2 ANQGSEA. The CDR3 runs 13 residues. Germline trimming cut 8 bases from V and 5 bases from J; bases unmatched to any gene: 8. The CDR3 loop is CSFQRGGRETQYF. The DNA for the CDR3 is TGCAGCTTCCAGCGGGGGGGAAGGGAGACCCAGTACTTC.

The chain has TRBV6-1 and TRBJ2-7, with TRBD2 matching over 7 bases. The V gene's germline CDR1 is MNHNS and CDR2 SASEGT. The CDR3 is 16 amino acids. The V segment lost 0 bases and the J segment 2 bases; nucleotides outside the gene matches: 7. The CDR3 bases are TGTGCCAGCAGTGAAGCGGGGAGGGGAAGGACCTACGAGCAGTACTTC. Protein: CASSEAGRGRTYEQYF.

This chain uses TRBV5-1 with TRBJ2-2; D assignment may be TRBD1 or TRBD2 (5 bases each). Per the germline V gene, CDR1 is SGHRS and CDR2 is YFSETQ. The CDR3 has 15 residues. Trimming cost V 4 bases and J 1 base, with 11 bases left between them. This CDR3 is CASSRDLGNTGELFF. DNA of the CDR3: TGCGCCAGCAGCCGGGACCTCGGGAACACCGGGGAGCTGTTTTTT.

The V call is TRBV29-1, the J call TRBJ1-1, with 7 bases that match TRBD1. The CDR3 covers 14 residues. The V gene end was trimmed by 6 bases and the J gene end by 1 base; junction bases not matched to a gene: 8. In germline, CDR1 is SQVTM, CDR2 ANQGSEA. DNA for the CDR3: TGCAGCGTCAACAGGGGCTCGAGGAACACTGAAGCTTTCTTT. Translated, it gives CSVNRGSRNTEAFF.

Only a few counts were recorded for this clone. In nucleotides, the CDR3 is TGTGCCAGCAGCATAGACAGGGACAATCAGCCCCAGCATTTT. This sequence encodes CASSIDRDNQPQHF. This rearrangement joins TRBV5-4 to TRBJ1-5; 7 bases align to TRBD1. V was pared by 4 bases and J by 3 bases, with 4 bases of the junction left unmatched. The CDR3 extends over 14 amino acids. From germline, CDR1 is SGHNT and CDR2 YYREEE (reference sequence).

This clone was recorded once. V and J are TRBV7-3 and TRBJ2-2; D is unresolved. The CDR3 has 14 amino acids. Deletions cut 6 bases from V and 2 bases from J, with 10 bases between. Germline CDR1 is SGHTA and CDR2 is FQGTGA. CDR3 sequence reads: CASSYNVNTGELFF. The CDR3 DNA reads as TGTGCCAGCAGTTATAACGTAAACACCGGGGAGCTGTTTTTT.